These 27 T cell receptor beta chains share one sample of origin, sequenced in a study of T-cell reconstitution after alpha-beta-depleted transplantation in children. TCRbeta library construction was performed incorporating unique molecular identifiers. TCRdb recomputed calls from the PCR reads with MiXCR, one row per CDR3 protein. The data hold 300,000 to 400,000 distinct CDR3 sequences, with 23% observed a single time. Source: PBMCs, mostly from graft donor cells, taken 180 days after TCRalphabeta/CD19-depleted stem cell transplant. The receptors here all came from a male patient younger than 18 who had a stem cell transplant for acute lymphoblastic leukemia, so the T cells may come from the graft donor.

V usage is TRBV7-3 and J usage is TRBJ1-2; D might be TRBD1 (6 bases). This CDR3 has 15 amino acids. The germline gives CDR1 SGHTA, CDR2 FQGTGA. Trimming removed 1 base from V and 8 bases from J, with 17 bases in between. The CDR3 sequence is CASSLNGGDARGYTF. The DNA of the CDR3 is TGTGCCAGCAGCTTAAACGGGGGCGACGCGAGGGGCTACACCTTC.

This clonotype occurred a few times. The chain has TRBV29-1 and TRBJ2-5, with D possibly being TRBD1 (5 bases). The CDR3 spans 12 residues. The V gene's germline CDR1 is SQVTM and CDR2 ANQGSEA. Trimming took 4 bases from V and 9 from J, leaving 15 bases between them. As DNA, the CDR3 is TGCAGCGTTGGGAGCCCCCAAGGGGCCCAGTACTTC. It codes for CSVGSPQGAQYF.

V usage is TRBV2 and J usage is TRBJ2-7; D is perhaps TRBD1 (5 bases). The CDR3 contains 15 residues. Germline V CDR1 and CDR2: SNHLY, FYNNEI. V was cut by 6 bases and J by 3 bases, with 18 bases left in between. In DNA form, the CDR3 reads TGTGCCAGCAGCCAGGACACGATTACTTACTACGAGCAGTACTTC. Translating gives CASSQDTITYYEQYF.

The gene calls are TRBV20-1 and TRBJ2-1; the match to TRBD2 covers 8 bases. There are 14 residues in the CDR3. Germline CDR1 is DFQATT and CDR2 is SNEGSKA (reference sequence). Trimming at V came to 6 bases and at J to 5 bases, leaving 9 bases not matched to a gene. The CDR3 reads CSAAGLAGHNEQFF. DNA for the CDR3: TGCAGTGCCGCCGGGCTAGCGGGCCACAATGAGCAGTTCTTC.

The V and J genes are TRBV5-1 and TRBJ2-7; 8 bases are shared with TRBD1. The V segment lost 0 bases and the J segment 3 bases; nucleotides outside the gene matches: 8. Germline CDR1 and CDR2: SGHRS and YFSETQ. The CDR3 loop spans 16 amino acids. CDR3 nucleotides: TGCGCCAGCAGCTTGGGATGGACAGGGCAGGGCTACGAGCAGTACTTC. It yields the protein CASSLGWTGQGYEQYF.

This clonotype appeared many times. V is TRBV12-3 or TRBV12-4 and J is TRBJ2-2; 9 nucleotides agree with TRBD1. Losses at the gene ends were 6 bases for V and 6 bases for J; bases not matched to a gene: 8. The CDR3 has 15 residues. The chain's CDR3 is CASRWRGQGPGELFF. The CDR3 nucleotides are TGTGCCAGCAGGTGGAGGGGACAGGGCCCCGGGGAGCTGTTTTTT.

This clonotype was observed a few times. The chain joins TRBV5-1 to TRBJ2-2; D assignment may be TRBD1 or TRBD2 (5 bases each). Trimming shortened V by 4 bases and J by 4 bases, and 14 bases separated the two germline ends. The CDR3 totals 15 residues. Per germline, CDR1 SGHRS and CDR2 YFSETQ. This chain's CDR3 is CASSRAERGTGELFF. The CDR3 DNA follows: TGCGCCAGCAGCAGGGCTGAGAGGGGCACCGGGGAGCTGTTTTTT.

Here the CDR3 reads CASSLVGIPGDYTF. CDR3 coding DNA: TGTGCCAGCAGCTTAGTTGGGATCCCAGGAGACTACACCTTC. The rearrangement uses TRBV7-8 and TRBJ1-2; D gene unclear. The germline CDR1 and CDR2 sequences are SGHVS and FQNEAQ. The CDR3 consists of 14 residues. The V end was cut by 1 base, the J end by 10 bases, with 16 bases between.

This clonotype was recorded only once. The chain is built from TRBV5-6 and TRBJ2-7; 11 bases match TRBD2. The CDR3 has 17 residues. Trimming at V came to 0 bases and at J to 7 bases, leaving 12 bases not matched to a gene. From germline, CDR1 is SGHDT and CDR2 YYEEEE. The CDR3 DNA reads TGTGCCAGCAGCTTGGCCGCTACTAGCGGGAGAGAGAGGGAGCAGTACTTC. It codes for CASSLAATSGREREQYF.

This clonotype appeared a few times. V is TRBV7-6 and J is TRBJ2-5; no definite D call. CDR1 is SGHVS and CDR2 is FNYEAQ in the germline V gene. The CDR3 runs to 13 residues. Trimming cost V 0 bases and J 5 bases, with 7 bases left between them. The CDR3 region has the DNA TGTGCCAGCAGCTTAGCGCCTGGGGAGACCCAGTACTTC. It yields the protein CASSLAPGETQYF.

This chain links TRBV6-1 with TRBJ2-5, with a weak D call TRBD2 (6 bases). V was trimmed by 10 bases and J by 4 bases, leaving 19 bases between them. The CDR3 is made up of 14 amino acids. The germline gives CDR1 MNHNS, CDR2 SASEGT. CDR3 nucleotide sequence: TGTGCCACCCTAGAGGGAGGAAGGGGAGAGACCCAGTACTTC. Amino acids: CATLEGGRGETQYF.

This clonotype was seen only a few times. This chain links TRBV10-3 with TRBJ1-5; 9 positions match TRBD1. The junction had 9 bases not matched to a gene; V was cut back by 6 bases and J by 6 bases. The germline CDR1 and CDR2 sequences are ENHRY and SYGVKD. CDR3 length: 15 amino acids. CDR3 coding DNA: TGTGCCATCAGCGACAGGGGGTTAAGAGGTCAGCCCCAGCATTTT. It specifies CAISDRGLRGQPQHF.

The CDR3 loop is CAISELGTSGTTDTQYF. For the CDR3, the DNA is TGTGCCATCAGTGAGTTGGGGACTAGCGGGACCACAGATACGCAGTATTTT. The chain uses TRBV10-3 and TRBJ2-3; 13 positions agree with TRBD2. V was clipped by 1 base and J by 2 bases; unmatched bases: 3. The CDR3 spans 17 residues. Germline loops: CDR1 ENHRY, CDR2 SYGVKD.

This chain joins TRBV20-1 and TRBJ1-6, with 7 bases identical to TRBD1. The CDR3 length is 14 residues. Per germline, CDR1 DFQATT and CDR2 SNEGSKA (reference sequence). V lost 4 bases and J lost 4; bases outside the gene matches: 4. CDR3 sequence (DNA): TGCAGTGCTACGGGACAGTTTTATAATTCACCCCTCCACTTT. It specifies CSATGQFYNSPLHF.

At least ten counts were recorded for this clonotype. This chain uses TRBV4-3 with TRBJ2-3; 8 bases agree with TRBD2. This CDR3 is built from 15 residues. The trim removed 4 bases at V and 2 bases at J, leaving 5 bases unmatched. The germline V gene encodes CDR1 LGHNA and CDR2 YSLEER. The CDR3 region has the DNA TGCGCCAGCAGCCCGGTAGCGGGGTACACAGATACGCAGTATTTT. It is translated as CASSPVAGYTDTQYF.

This chain joins TRBV5-1 and TRBJ2-3; 12 bases are a match to TRBD1. Trimming removed 3 bases from V and 3 bases from J; junction bases left unmatched: 5. CDR1 and CDR2 (germline): SGHRS, YFSETQ. The CDR3 has 16 amino acids. The CDR3, as DNA: TGCGCCAGCAGCTGGGGGGACAGGGGGCGTACAGATACGCAGTATTTT. It translates to CASSWGDRGRTDTQYF.

This clonotype was recorded only once. The chain carries TRBV5-1 and TRBJ2-5, with 8 positions matching TRBD1. The junction had 3 bases not matched to a gene; V was cut back by 0 bases and J by 5 bases. The CDR3 totals 14 residues. The germline CDR1 and CDR2 sequences are SGHRS and YFSETQ. The chain's CDR3 is CASSLAGGAETQYF. As DNA, the CDR3 is TGCGCCAGCAGCTTGGCAGGGGGCGCGGAGACCCAGTACTTC. Full variable domain (remainder filled in from reference TRBV5-1 and TRBJ2-5): KAGVTQTPRYLIKTRGQQVTLSCSPISGHRSVSWYQQTPGQGLQFLFEYFSETQRNKGNFPGRFSGRQFSNSRSEMNVSTLELGDSALYLCASSLAGGAETQYFGPGTRLLVL.

This rearrangement joins TRBV11-2 to TRBJ2-4; D is possibly TRBD2 (5 bases). The V gene lost 5 bases and the J gene lost 1 base, with 12 bases spanning the gap. The germline gives CDR1 SGHAT, CDR2 FQNNGV. CDR3 length: 15 amino acids. CDR3 sequence reads: CASSPIRGAKNIQYF. The CDR3 DNA is TGTGCCAGCAGCCCCATCCGGGGTGCCAAAAACATTCAGTACTTC.

This clonotype was detected only a few times. This chain joins TRBV28 and TRBJ2-1, with D possibly TRBD2 on 6 matching bases. The CDR3 sequence is 15 residues long. The germline V and J ends were trimmed by 6 bases and 8 bases, with 20 bases remaining between them. CDR1 is MDHEN and CDR2 is SYDVKM in the germline V gene. CDR3 sequence: CASSRGPTPGDEQFF. The DNA of the CDR3 is TGTGCCAGCAGCCGGGGCCCAACCCCGGGGGATGAGCAGTTCTTC.

The V and J genes are TRBV4-1 and TRBJ2-7; TRBD1 matches at 8 bases. The germline V gene encodes CDR1 MGHRA and CDR2 YSYEKL. The trim removed 3 bases at V and 0 bases at J, leaving 10 bases unmatched. This CDR3 region has 17 residues. The CDR3 DNA reads TGCGCCAGCAGCCACAAACTACAGGGGGATATCTCCTACGAGCAGTACTTC. The encoded protein is CASSHKLQGDISYEQYF.

In this sample, this clonotype turned up many times. This chain connects TRBV20-1 to TRBJ2-1; D may be TRBD1 (6 bases). Trimming removed 4 bases from V and 5 bases from J, with 18 bases in between. The germline V gene has CDR1 DFQATT and CDR2 SNEGSKA (reference sequence). CDR3 length equals 15 residues. This CDR3 reads CSAKGGVSHDNEQFF. The CDR3 nucleotides read TGCAGTGCTAAAGGGGGAGTCTCCCATGACAATGAGCAGTTCTTC.

The V call is TRBV18, the J call TRBJ1-5, with D uncertain. V was trimmed by 2 bases and J by 1 base, leaving 6 bases between them. The germline V gene encodes CDR1 KGHSH and CDR2 LQKENI. The CDR3 is made up of 14 amino acids. DNA for the CDR3: TGTGCCAGCTCACCATCGATAAGCAATCAGCCCCAGCATTTT. The encoded protein is CASSPSISNQPQHF. The full variable domain, rest sourced from reference TRBV18 and TRBJ1-5, is NAGVMQNPRHLVRRRGQEARLRCSPMKGHSHVYWYRQLPEEGLKFMVYLQKENIIDESGMPKERFSAEFPKEGPSILRIQQVVRGDSAAYFCASSPSISNQPQHFGDGTRLSIL.

This chain joins TRBV21-1 and TRBJ2-7; TRBD1, the table's D call, was not compared with the DNA. TRBV21-1 is described as a pseudogene. The CDR3 has 21 residues. As DNA, the CDR3 is TGTGCCAGCAGCAAAAGCCCTCAGAGGGACAAGATTGAGAGTAGACCCTACGAGCAGTACTTC. Protein: CASSKSPQRDKIESRPYEQYF.

The genes are TRBV6-5 and TRBJ2-1; a weak D match, TRBD2 (7 bases). The CDR3 contains 15 residues. Germline assignment: CDR1 MNHEY and CDR2 SVGAGI. Deletions cut 2 bases from V and 10 bases from J, with 18 bases between. The chain's CDR3 is CASSYGGGAGKEQFF. CDR3 sequence (DNA): TGTGCCAGCAGTTACGGGGGGGGCGCGGGAAAAGAGCAGTTCTTC.

V gene TRBV3-1 combines with J gene TRBJ2-7; D perhaps matches TRBD1 (6 bases). The V gene lost 0 bases and the J gene lost 3 bases, with 9 bases spanning the gap. Germline values: CDR1 LGHDT, CDR2 YNNKEL (reference sequence). The CDR3 is 14 amino acids. The CDR3, as DNA: TGTGCCAGCAGCCAAGAGGGGGCCGACTACGAGCAGTACTTC. Translated, it gives CASSQEGADYEQYF.

In this sample, this clonotype turned up a few times. The chain couples TRBV7-4 to TRBJ2-2; 9 nucleotides line up with TRBD2. J gave up 7 bases and V 5 bases, and 5 bases lay outside the gene matches. This CDR3 is built from 14 residues. The germline V gene has CDR1 SGHVT and CDR2 SQSDAQ. This CDR3 reads CASSPSGIDGELFF. CDR3 in DNA: TGTGCCAGCAGCCCTAGCGGGATCGACGGGGAGCTGTTTTTT.

In its sample, this clonotype was seen a few times. The DNA of the CDR3 is TGTGCCAGCAGCCCCTGGACAGGGGACACCGGGGAGCTGTTTTTT. It yields the protein CASSPWTGDTGELFF. The rearrangement joins TRBV7-3 to TRBJ2-2, with 9 bases identical to TRBD1. The CDR3 extends over 15 amino acids. V lost 5 bases, J lost 3 bases, and 4 bases stayed unmatched. CDR1 and CDR2 from the germline V gene are SGHTA and FQGTGA.